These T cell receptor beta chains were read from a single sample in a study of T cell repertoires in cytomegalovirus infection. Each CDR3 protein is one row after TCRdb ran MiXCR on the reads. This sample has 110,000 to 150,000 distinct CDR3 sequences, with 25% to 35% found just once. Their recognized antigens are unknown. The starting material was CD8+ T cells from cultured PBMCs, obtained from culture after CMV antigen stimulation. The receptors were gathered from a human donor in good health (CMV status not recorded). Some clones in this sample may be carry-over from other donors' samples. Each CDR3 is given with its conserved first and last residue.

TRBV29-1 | CSVEGRTGYGYTF
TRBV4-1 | CASSHSAGLGTDTQYF
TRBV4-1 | CASSYSGGDTEAFF
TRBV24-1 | CATATHNEQFF
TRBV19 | CASSPLSISTYNEQFF
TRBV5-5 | CASSRTDSYEQYF
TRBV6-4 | CALYGGTVF
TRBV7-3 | CASSRAQGIYGYTF
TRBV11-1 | CASSSDRAVGYEQYF
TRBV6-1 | CASTREWGTGELFF
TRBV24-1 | CATSIGFQQFF
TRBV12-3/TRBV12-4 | CASSPSGHYGYTF
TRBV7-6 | CASSFEGGTDTQYF
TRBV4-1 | CASSQDPSVGETQYF
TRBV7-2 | CASSLYMGGETQYF
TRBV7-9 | CASSLGQGRSYEQYF
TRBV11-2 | CASSFGQAGVDNEQFF